Here is one T cell receptor beta chain with its context. These data come from a study of blood T cell repertoires in COVID-19. Study overall: Samples of COVID-19 (acute and convalescent) were obtained from the United States, Italy and Spain.

There are 15 residues in the CDR3. CDR1 is SNHLY and CDR2 is FYNNEI in the germline V gene. J gave up 4 bases and V 5 bases, and 5 bases lay outside the gene matches. Here immunoSEQ multiplex PCR was the method, and the copy in TCRdb shows in-frame clones only, minus some. The table shows roughly 500,000 clones, with 80% to 90% occurring only once. The TCR comes from a man younger than 35 with COVID-19, enrolled during active disease. Sequenced material: peripheral blood. The rearrangement links TRBV2 to TRBJ2-1; 10 bases are shared with TRBD1. The CDR3 DNA is TGTGCCAGCAGTCAAGACAGGGGGCTGTACAATGAGCAGTTCTTC. Translated: CASSQDRGLYNEQFF.